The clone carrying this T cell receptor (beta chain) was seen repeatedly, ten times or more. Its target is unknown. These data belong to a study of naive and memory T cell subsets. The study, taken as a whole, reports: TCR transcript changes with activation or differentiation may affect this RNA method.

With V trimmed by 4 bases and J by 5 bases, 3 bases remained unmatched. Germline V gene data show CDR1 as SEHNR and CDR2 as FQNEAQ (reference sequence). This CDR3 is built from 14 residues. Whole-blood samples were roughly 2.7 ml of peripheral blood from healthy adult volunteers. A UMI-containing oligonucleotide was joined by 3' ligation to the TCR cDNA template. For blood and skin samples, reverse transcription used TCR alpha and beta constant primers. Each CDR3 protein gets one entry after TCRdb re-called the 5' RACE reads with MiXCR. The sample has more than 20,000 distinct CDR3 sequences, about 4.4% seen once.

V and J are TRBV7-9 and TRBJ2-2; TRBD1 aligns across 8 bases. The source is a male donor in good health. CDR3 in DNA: TGTGCCAGCAGCTGGACAGGGCTGACCGGGGAGCTGTTTTTT. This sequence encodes CASSWTGLTGELFF.